This passage covers 4 T cell receptor beta chains from one sample sequenced in a study of T cell responses to AZD1222 COVID-19 vaccine. The data were produced by immunoSEQ multiplex PCR, yet TCRdb's version contains in-frame clones alone and is incomplete. The data hold 100,000 or so clones, with around 90% observed a single time. Sequencing was performed on peripheral blood, taken on day 0 of AZD1222 vaccination. The receptors were gathered from an adult in good health.

This clone was seen only once. The gene calls are TRBV27 and TRBJ2-1; D remains unclear. Germline V gene sequence: CDR1 MNHEY, CDR2 SMNVEV (reference sequence). Between the trimmed V and J ends, which lost 3 bases and 6 bases, there was a span of 12 bases. The CDR3 length is 14 residues. For the CDR3, the DNA is TGTGCCAGCAGTTTGGGGTACCGGCGCAATGAGCAGTTCTTC. Its translation is CASSLGYRRNEQFF.

The chain has TRBV28 and TRBJ1-5; maybe TRBD1 (6 bases). V was shortened by 3 bases and J by 7 bases, with 19 bases between the two germline ends. The CDR3 is made up of 16 amino acids. The germline V gene has CDR1 MDHEN and CDR2 SYDVKM. The CDR3 DNA is TGTGCCAGCAGTTTTAGGACAGCACTCATCGGCCAGCCCCAGCATTTT. It translates to CASSFRTALIGQPQHF.

The V and J genes are TRBV5-6 and TRBJ1-1; D perhaps matches TRBD1 (6 bases). The germline CDR1 and CDR2 sequences are SGHDT and YYEEEE. Trimming removed 4 bases from V and 11 bases from J, with 15 bases in between. The CDR3 is 12 residues long. Here the CDR3 reads CASSQITGYAFF. CDR3 nucleotide sequence: TGTGCCAGCAGCCAAATTACAGGGTACGCTTTCTTT.

The chain has TRBV21-1 and TRBJ2-1; TRBD2 was called by the table and not checked on the DNA. TRBV21-1 represents a pseudogene. The CDR3 covers 19 residues. CDR3 sequence: CASRPKGGRPDTSYNEQFF. CDR3 nucleotide sequence: TGTGCCAGCCGCCCGAAAGGCGGGAGGCCAGACACTTCCTACAATGAGCAGTTCTTC.